This T cell receptor beta chain emerged from a study of cytomegalovirus exposure and HLA in healthy donors. The CDR3 totals 15 residues. The germline V gene has CDR1 SGHTA and CDR2 FQGNSA. J gave up 8 bases and V 5 bases, and 7 bases lay outside the gene matches. The donors were healthy bone marrow donors. Amplification used 60 Vbeta primers and 13 Jbeta primers. The data were produced by immunoSEQ multiplex PCR, yet TCRdb's version contains in-frame clones alone and is incomplete. The data contain 100,000 to 150,000 clones, 80% to 90% of them seen just once; the ten biggest clones take up less than 1.1%.

Sequenced material: PBMCs. The sequence came from a woman aged 25 to 39 in good health and CMV-seronegative. The genes are TRBV7-2 and TRBJ2-1, with TRBD2 matching 12 bases. The CDR3 region has the DNA TGTGCCAGCAGCGCTTCTAGCGGGAGGGCGTATGAGCAGTTCTTC. This encodes CASSASSGRAYEQFF.